Described below is a single TCR beta chain sequence and its context. Its antigen is currently unknown. The sample is drawn from a study of cytomegalovirus exposure and HLA in healthy donors. Regarding the study as a whole: Several top significant clusters appeared, in a later analysis, to be linked to common viral pathogens. Reported performance of the classifier showed diagnosis of cytomegalovirus status with high specificity and sensitivity. Most observed TCR sequences were rare, whereas some public TCRs were detected in many donors. TCR beta V segments were, for the most part, productive about 90% or about 30% of the time in an earlier analysis.

Looked up from germline, CDR1 is SQVTM and CDR2 is ANQGSEA. The CDR3 has 12 residues. V was trimmed by 7 bases and J by 10 bases, leaving 19 bases between them. The study ran its PCR with 60 Vbeta and 13 Jbeta primers. Profiled with immunoSEQ multiplex PCR; TCRdb holds only in-frame clones, not every one. The sample has 210,000 or so clones; 77% are singletons. The sample taken for sequencing was PBMCs. The TCR sequence derives from a woman aged 25-40 years in good health and CMV-seropositive. This chain links TRBV29-1 with TRBJ1-1; TRBD1 might be the D (5 bases). CDR3 sequence reads: CSEKMTDSGAFF. The DNA of the CDR3 is TGCAGCGAAAAGATGACCGACAGTGGAGCTTTCTTT.